A selection of T cell receptor beta chains follows, all from one sample in a study of human T cells and chemical hapten exposure. TCRdb ran MiXCR on the RACE reads and lists one entry per CDR3 protein. The top ten hold around 2.8% of the sample, which has fewer than 150,000 distinct CDR3 sequences, approximately 13% seen once. Source: whole blood, taken in connection with sensitization to the hapten diphenylcyclopropenone (DPC). These receptors came from a woman aged 18-30 years with alopecia areata. Some clones in this sample may be carry-over from other donors' samples. Both conserved end residues are part of each CDR3. Fields, in order: D gene, V gene, clone size, J gene, CDR3 protein, CDR3 DNA. A D gene is named only where the DNA matches it firmly. Clone size is stated in some rows and not others, as once, few, many or a class when expanded.

D: .
V: TRBV9
size: .
J: TRBJ1-2
CDR3: CASSAIGRYGYTF
DNA: TGTGCCAGCAGCGCCATAGGGCGCTATGGCTACACCTTC

D: .
V: TRBV6-6
size: .
J: TRBJ1-5
CDR3: CASSYGGADQPQHF
DNA: TGTGCCAGCAGTTACGGGGGGGCCGATCAGCCCCAGCATTTT

D: .
V: TRBV9
size: .
J: TRBJ2-5
CDR3: CASSASVGTQYF
DNA: TGTGCCAGCAGCGCTAGCGTAGGGACCCAGTACTTC

D: .
V: TRBV24-1
size: few
J: TRBJ2-3
CDR3: CATSDPIGTGTDTQYF
DNA: TGTGCCACCAGTGATCCGATAGGGACCGGCACAGATACGCAGTATTTT

D: TRBD1
V: TRBV28
size: .
J: TRBJ1-1
CDR3: CANTNRGGTEAFF
DNA: TGTGCCAACACAAACAGGGGTGGCACTGAAGCTTTCTTT

D: TRBD2
V: TRBV14
size: .
J: TRBJ2-3
CDR3: CASSPGLVSDTQYF
DNA: TGTGCCAGCAGCCCCGGACTAGTTTCAGATACGCAGTATTTT

D: TRBD1
V: TRBV7-6
size: many
J: TRBJ2-7
CDR3: CASSSRDSYYEQYF
DNA: TGTGCCAGCAGCTCGAGGGACAGTTACTACGAGCAGTACTTC

D: .
V: TRBV6-5
size: few
J: TRBJ2-1
CDR3: CASSGWANEQFF
DNA: TGTGCCAGCAGTGGATGGGCCAATGAGCAGTTCTTC

D: .
V: TRBV7-9
size: once
J: TRBJ1-2
CDR3: CASSFRQPYGYTF
DNA: TGTGCCAGCAGCTTCAGGCAGCCCTATGGCTACACCTTC

D: .
V: TRBV7-9
size: many
J: TRBJ2-1
CDR3: CASSLGRGFWGYNEQFF
DNA: TGTGCCAGCAGCTTGGGTCGGGGGTTTTGGGGCTACAATGAGCAGTTCTTC

D: TRBD1
V: TRBV30
size: .
J: TRBJ1-5
CDR3: CAWSVGDRGNQPQHF
DNA: TGTGCCTGGAGTGTAGGAGACAGGGGGAATCAGCCCCAGCATTTT

D: .
V: TRBV10-3
size: .
J: TRBJ2-2
CDR3: CAISEGQYTGELFF
DNA: TGTGCCATCAGTGAGGGGCAGTACACCGGGGAGCTGTTTTTT

D: TRBD1
V: TRBV12-3/TRBV12-4
size: few
J: TRBJ1-6
CDR3: CASSRAGGRYNSPLHF
DNA: TGTGCCAGCAGTCGGGCAGGGGGGAGATATAATTCACCCCTCCACTTT

D: TRBD1
V: TRBV6-2/TRBV6-3
size: few
J: TRBJ2-1
CDR3: CASRTGYEQFF
DNA: TGTGCCAGCAGGACAGGGTATGAGCAGTTCTTC

D: TRBD1
V: TRBV11-2
size: .
J: TRBJ2-5
CDR3: CASSTWTGGEETQYF
DNA: TGTGCCAGCAGCACCTGGACAGGGGGCGAAGAGACCCAGTACTTC

D: .
V: TRBV29-1
size: many
J: TRBJ1-1
CDR3: CSVVGIELPGNTEAFF
DNA: TGCAGCGTTGTGGGCATCGAATTGCCGGGGAACACTGAAGCTTTCTTT

D: .
V: TRBV29-1
size: .
J: TRBJ2-5
CDR3: CSVGQAGATQETQYF
DNA: TGCAGCGTTGGCCAGGCAGGGGCTACCCAAGAGACCCAGTACTTC

D: .
V: TRBV6-6
size: few
J: TRBJ2-3
CDR3: CASTADNTDTQYF
DNA: TGTGCCAGCACAGCAGACAACACAGATACGCAGTATTTT

D: .
V: TRBV11-2
size: .
J: TRBJ2-7
CDR3: CASSSWTDFYEQYF
DNA: TGTGCCAGCAGCTCCTGGACGGACTTCTACGAGCAGTACTTC

D: .
V: TRBV7-2
size: few
J: TRBJ2-5
CDR3: CASSPYTETQYF
DNA: TGTGCCAGCAGCCCATATACCGAGACCCAGTACTTC

D: .
V: TRBV4-3
size: few
J: TRBJ1-1
CDR3: CASSQSRHENTEAFF
DNA: TGCGCCAGCAGCCAATCGAGACACGAGAACACTGAAGCTTTCTTT

D: TRBD1
V: TRBV29-1
size: .
J: TRBJ2-7
CDR3: CSVGQGTGEQYF
DNA: TGCAGCGTCGGACAGGGAACGGGCGAGCAGTACTTC

D: .
V: TRBV7-9
size: many
J: TRBJ1-6
CDR3: CASSPERGGPLHF
DNA: TGTGCCAGCAGCCCCGAGAGGGGGGGACCCCTCCACTTT

D: .
V: TRBV28
size: .
J: TRBJ1-1
CDR3: CASSLWGAGRVSEAFF
DNA: TGTGCCAGCAGTTTATGGGGAGCTGGACGGGTATCTGAAGCTTTCTTT

D: .
V: TRBV11-2
size: .
J: TRBJ1-5
CDR3: CASSFGGRGGNQPQHF
DNA: TGTGCCAGCAGTTTTGGGGGCCGGGGGGGCAATCAGCCCCAGCATTTT

D: .
V: TRBV12-3/TRBV12-4
size: many
J: TRBJ2-1
CDR3: CASSWAGGTFF
DNA: .

D: TRBD1
V: TRBV3-1
size: few
J: TRBJ1-2
CDR3: CASSLPGQGYGYTF
DNA: TGTGCCAGCAGCCTGCCGGGACAGGGCTATGGCTACACCTTC

D: TRBD1
V: TRBV6-1
size: few
J: TRBJ1-2
CDR3: CASRAPRQGRNYGYTF
DNA: TGTGCCAGCAGGGCCCCACGACAGGGTCGGAACTATGGCTACACCTTC

D: TRBD2
V: TRBV4-1
size: many
J: TRBJ2-3
CDR3: CASSQDHGGAGDTQYF
DNA: TGCGCCAGCAGCCAAGATCACGGGGGGGCCGGAGATACGCAGTATTTT

D: .
V: TRBV29-1
size: .
J: TRBJ2-3
CDR3: CSVEETGLAGDTQYF
DNA: TGCAGCGTTGAAGAGACAGGGCTAGCGGGAGATACGCAGTATTTT

D: .
V: TRBV27
size: many
J: TRBJ1-2
CDR3: CASSPRRSLYGYTF
DNA: TGTGCCAGCAGTCCGCGACGGTCACTCTATGGCTACACCTTC

D: .
V: TRBV7-9
size: .
J: TRBJ2-7
CDR3: CASSFTYEQYF
DNA: TGTGCCAGCAGCTTTACCTACGAGCAGTACTTC

D: .
V: TRBV6-2/TRBV6-3
size: few
J: TRBJ2-5
CDR3: CASSYNGAQETQYF
DNA: TGTGCCAGCAGTTACAATGGAGCTCAAGAGACCCAGTACTTC

D: TRBD1
V: TRBV29-1
size: .
J: TRBJ1-2
CDR3: CSVDTGTGGDYGYTF
DNA: TGCAGCGTTGACACTGGGACAGGGGGCGACTATGGCTACACCTTC

D: .
V: TRBV15
size: few
J: TRBJ1-1
CDR3: CATSHLTGTEAFF
DNA: TGTGCCACCAGCCACTTGACGGGCACTGAAGCTTTCTTT

D: .
V: TRBV28
size: few
J: TRBJ2-5
CDR3: CASSFRVETQYF
DNA: TGTGCCAGCAGTTTCCGGGTGGAGACCCAGTACTTC

D: .
V: TRBV15
size: .
J: TRBJ2-7
CDR3: CATSRGDRYYEQYF
DNA: TGTGCCACCAGCAGAGGGGACCGTTACTACGAGCAGTACTTC

D: TRBD1
V: TRBV7-6
size: few
J: TRBJ2-5
CDR3: CASSLRQGESQETQYF
DNA: TGTGCCAGCAGCCTACGACAGGGGGAGAGCCAAGAGACCCAGTACTTC

D: .
V: TRBV5-1
size: few
J: TRBJ2-7
CDR3: CASSLGLAKYEQYF
DNA: TGCGCCAGCAGCTTGGGGCTCGCAAAGTACGAGCAGTACTTC

D: .
V: TRBV12-3/TRBV12-4
size: few
J: TRBJ2-2
CDR3: CASSSTSGSGYTGELFF
DNA: TGTGCCAGCAGTTCGACATCAGGAAGCGGGTACACCGGGGAGCTGTTTTTT

D: .
V: TRBV6-2/TRBV6-3
size: few
J: TRBJ2-3
CDR3: CASRESGARTDTQYF
DNA: TGTGCCAGCAGGGAGTCGGGGGCCCGGACAGATACGCAGTATTTT

D: .
V: TRBV6-2/TRBV6-3
size: .
J: TRBJ2-2
CDR3: CASGDRVDTGELFF
DNA: TGTGCCAGCGGCGATAGGGTCGACACCGGGGAGCTGTTTTTT